The present TCR beta chain was sequenced within a study of blood T cell repertoires in COVID-19. The authors' processing: Scientists estimated how many nucleated cells there were by amplifying reference gene primers. Method: immunoSEQ multiplex PCR; TCRdb's copy keeps in-frame clones and lacks some. V, J and clone size reflect that table, while D and trimming were determined from the DNA. Found here are about 58,000 clones, approximately 90% of them singletons; the top ten hold about 13%. This clone appeared once. The CDR3 extends over 14 amino acids. V gave up 2 bases and J gave up 4 bases; unmatched junction bases: 3. CDR1 SGHNT and CDR2 YENEEA come from the germline V gene.

The chain is built from TRBV11-3 and TRBJ2-3; 7 positions agree with TRBD2. This receptor was identified in a woman aged 55 to 70 with active COVID-19. Sequencing used peripheral blood. The CDR3 sequence is CASSLSRGADTQYF. The CDR3 coding sequence is TGTGCCAGCAGCTTAAGTCGGGGGGCAGATACGCAGTATTTT.